The clone carrying this T cell receptor (beta chain) was observed a few times. Its target is unknown. Libraries for TCR beta were made by quantitative 5'-RACE with molecular barcodes. TCRdb analysed the 5' RACE reads with MiXCR anew, one entry per CDR3 protein. The repertoire includes around 300,000 distinct CDR3 sequences, about 15% of them detected once, and about 1% sits in the top ten. CDR1 is MNHNY and CDR2 is SVGAGI in the germline V gene (reference sequence). Trimming stripped 8 bases from V and 6 bases from J, with 13 bases between. The CDR3 covers 12 residues. These data are taken from a study of CD8 T cells in ankylosing spondylitis. Study-wide points: Disease-linked clones displayed a CD8+ phenotype and appeared relatively rarely in peripheral blood.

V gene TRBV6-6 combines with J gene TRBJ1-1; a possible D gene is TRBD1 (5 bases). The sequenced material came from blood, either unsorted or a sorted T cell fraction (not recorded which). The clonotype originates from a male donor with ankylosing spondylitis or in good health (not recorded which). This CDR3 is CASRTPGPEAFF. The CDR3, as DNA: TGTGCCAGCCGGACACCAGGACCTGAAGCTTTCTTT.